This entry is about one TCR beta chain. Its antigen is undetermined. Data came from immunoSEQ multiplex PCR; TCRdb stores just in-frame clones and leaves some out. In the table there are some 9,000 clones, approximately 68% of which are singletons. The record originates from a study of T cell clones after liver transplantation. About the research overall: Patients counted as tolerant after at least one year off all immunosuppression, enzymes not exceeding twice normal. Study outcomes and limitations: Compared with third party-reactive sequences, donor-reactive ones declined more, independent of withdrawal success. A significant post-transplant drop in circulating graft-donor-reactive CD4 TCRbeta sequences occurred in most of the 8 subjects.

Germline V gene lookup returns CDR1 LNHDA and CDR2 SQIVND (reference sequence). V lost 0 bases, J lost 7 bases, and 18 bases lay in between. The CDR3 totals 17 residues. The clonotype originates from a human patient who received a liver transplant. Some T cells may be supplied by the graft donor. V and J are TRBV19 and TRBJ1-4; D remains ambiguous. Specimen: CD8+ T cells from blood, collected at the roughly 15-month timepoint. CDR3 sequence (DNA): TGTGCCAGTAGTATAGATCGTCAATCCTTCTCTAGTGAAAAACTGTTTTTT. This gives the protein CASSIDRQSFSSEKLFF. Full variable domain (rest looked up from reference TRBV19 and TRBJ1-4): DGGITQSPKYLFRKEGQNVTLSCEQNLNHDAMYWYRQDPGQGLRLIYYSQIVNDFQKGDIAEGYSVSREKKESFPLTVTSAQKNPTAFYLCASSIDRQSFSSEKLFFGSGTQLSVL.